What follows describes a single T cell receptor beta chain. The data stem from a study of blood T cell repertoires in COVID-19. Study-wide context: COVID-19 samples collected from the United States, Italy and Spain covered acute and convalescent phases.

The CDR3 runs to 15 residues. As processed by the authors: From reference gene primer amplification, estimates of nucleated cell counts were derived. Here immunoSEQ multiplex PCR was the method, and the copy in TCRdb shows in-frame clones only, minus some. The DNA was the basis for D and trimming; V, J and clone size are from that table. The sample includes fewer than 25,000 clones, 85% to 90% of them seen just once. Sequencing was done on a sample of peripheral blood. This sequence joins TRBV21-1 and TRBJ2-1; the DNA was not used to check the table's D call, TRBD1. TRBV21-1 is designated a pseudogene. The source is a human donor with active COVID-19. The donor label of this sample is uncertain. This CDR3 reads CASSKGTGRYNEQFF. The DNA of the CDR3 is TGTGCCAGCAGCAAAGGAACAGGGCGATACAATGAGCAGTTCTTC.